A single sample gave rise to the 5 T cell receptor beta chains below, sequenced in a study of T cells in Graves' hyperthyroidism and ophthalmopathy. Amplified TCR beta CDR3 regions derived from RNA transcripts. First-round RT-PCR targeting the TCR CDR3 was performed with the HTBI primer set. TCRdb re-called the multiplex PCR reads through MiXCR, storing one row per CDR3 protein. The top ten hold 7.3% of the sample, which has about 590,000 distinct CDR3 sequences, around 14% seen once. The sequenced sample consisted of blood. These receptors originate from a woman aged 25 to 39 with Graves' hyperthyroidism.

This clonotype occurred many times. The CDR3 reads CASSTQGLNTEAFF. CDR3 DNA sequence: TGCGCCAGCAGCACTCAGGGACTGAACACTGAAGCTTTCTTT. The V gene is TRBV5-1, the J gene TRBJ1-1, with D possibly being TRBD1 (5 bases). CDR3 length: 14 residues. Trimming cost V 4 bases and J 0 bases, with 10 bases left between them. CDR1 and CDR2 from the germline V gene are SGHRS and YFSETQ.

This clonotype was recorded at least ten times. V usage is TRBV7-2 and J usage is TRBJ2-3, with TRBD2 matching over 7 bases. CDR3 length: 15 residues. Germline lookup yields CDR1 SGHTA and CDR2 FQGNSA. After removal of 5 bases from V and 2 bases from J, the junction contained 7 bases not matched to a gene. CDR3 loop: CASSLSGLITDTQYF. CDR3 coding DNA: TGTGCCAGCAGCCTTAGCGGGCTAATCACAGATACGCAGTATTTT.

Concerning this clonotype itself: Since a much larger clone is just one base distant, this may be a read error. The chain has TRBV20-1 and TRBJ2-1, with D maybe TRBD2 (7 bases). Germline-derived CDR1 and CDR2 are DFQATT and SNEGSKA (reference sequence). The CDR3 covers 15 residues. CDR3 amino acids: CSAILGAGVYNKQFF. The CDR3 DNA follows: TGCAGTGCCATCCTGGGGGCGGGGGTCTACAATAAGCAGTTCTTC.

The V gene is TRBV19, the J gene TRBJ2-3; 7 positions agree with TRBD2. The trim removed 4 bases at V and 1 base at J, leaving 5 bases unmatched. The CDR3 spans 15 residues. Looked up from germline, CDR1 is LNHDA and CDR2 is SQIVND (reference sequence). The CDR3 sequence is CASSTAREGTDTQYF. The DNA for the CDR3 is TGTGCCAGTAGTACCGCCCGGGAGGGCACAGATACGCAGTATTTT.

This clonotype has at least ten counts. The rearrangement joins TRBV18 to TRBJ2-3, with 8 bases aligning to TRBD1. V was pared by 4 bases and J by 3 bases, with 6 bases of the junction left unmatched. The CDR3 totals 15 residues. Germline CDR1 reads KGHSH; CDR2 reads LQKENI. Here the CDR3 reads CASSRGQGATDTQYF. As DNA, the CDR3 is TGTGCCAGCTCACGAGGACAGGGTGCGACAGATACGCAGTATTTT.